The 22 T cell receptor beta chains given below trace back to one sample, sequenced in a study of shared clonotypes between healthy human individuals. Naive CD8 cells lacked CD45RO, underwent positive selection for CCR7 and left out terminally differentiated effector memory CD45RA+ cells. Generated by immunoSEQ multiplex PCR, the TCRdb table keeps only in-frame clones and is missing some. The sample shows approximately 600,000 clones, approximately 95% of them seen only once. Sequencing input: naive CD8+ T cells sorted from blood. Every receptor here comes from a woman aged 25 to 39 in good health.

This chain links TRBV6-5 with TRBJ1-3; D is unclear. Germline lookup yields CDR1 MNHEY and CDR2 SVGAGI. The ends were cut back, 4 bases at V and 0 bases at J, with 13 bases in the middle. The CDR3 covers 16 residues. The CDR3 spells CASSLSGTTSGNTIYF. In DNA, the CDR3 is TGTGCCAGCAGTTTGTCAGGCACTACCTCTGGAAACACCATATATTTT.

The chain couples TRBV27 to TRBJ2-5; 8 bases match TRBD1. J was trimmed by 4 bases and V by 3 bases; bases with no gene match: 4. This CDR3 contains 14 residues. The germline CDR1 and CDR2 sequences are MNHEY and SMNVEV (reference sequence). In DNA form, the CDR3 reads TGTGCCAGCAGTTTTGCCGGGACAGGAGAGACCCAGTACTTC. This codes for CASSFAGTGETQYF.

This chain's CDR3 is CASSEGGINEQYF. DNA for the CDR3: TGCGCCAGCAGTGAAGGTGGGATCAACGAGCAGTACTTC. The chain carries TRBV10-1 and TRBJ2-7; D gene ambiguous. Per germline, CDR1 WNHNN and CDR2 SYGVQD (reference sequence). This CDR3 has 13 amino acids. Trimming pared 3 bases from V and 5 bases from J, leaving 11 bases between.

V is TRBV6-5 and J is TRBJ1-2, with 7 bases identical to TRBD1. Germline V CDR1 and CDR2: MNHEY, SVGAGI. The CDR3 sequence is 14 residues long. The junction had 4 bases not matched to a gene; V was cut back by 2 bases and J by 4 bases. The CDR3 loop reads CASSYDRESYGYTF. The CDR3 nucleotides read TGTGCCAGCAGTTACGACAGGGAGAGCTATGGCTACACCTTC.

CDR3 DNA: TGTGCCAGCAGCGGGGGGGGTCCCAAGGCGTACGAGCAGTACTTC. It yields the protein CASSGGGPKAYEQYF. The V call is TRBV13, the J call TRBJ2-7; 7 nucleotides align to TRBD2. The germline CDR1 and CDR2 sequences are PRHDT and FYEKMQ (reference sequence). The CDR3 length is 15 residues. The trim removed 5 bases at V and 4 bases at J, leaving 11 bases unmatched.

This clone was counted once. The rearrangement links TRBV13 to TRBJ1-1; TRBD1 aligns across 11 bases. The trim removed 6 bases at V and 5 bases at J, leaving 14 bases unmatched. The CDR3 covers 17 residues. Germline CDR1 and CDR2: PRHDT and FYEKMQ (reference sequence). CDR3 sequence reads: CASSSEGQGARETEAFF. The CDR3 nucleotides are TGTGCCAGCAGTTCGGAAGGACAGGGGGCCCGGGAGACTGAAGCTTTCTTT.

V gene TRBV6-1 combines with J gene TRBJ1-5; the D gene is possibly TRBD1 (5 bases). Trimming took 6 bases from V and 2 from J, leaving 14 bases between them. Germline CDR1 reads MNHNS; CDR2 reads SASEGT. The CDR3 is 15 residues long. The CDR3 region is CASSGTLQGNQPQHF. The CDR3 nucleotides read TGTGCCAGCAGCGGGACTCTACAAGGCAATCAGCCCCAGCATTTT.

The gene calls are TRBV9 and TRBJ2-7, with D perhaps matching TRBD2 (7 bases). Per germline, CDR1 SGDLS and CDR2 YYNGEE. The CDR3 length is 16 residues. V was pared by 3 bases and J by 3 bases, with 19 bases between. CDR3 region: CASSGGASGFIYEQYF. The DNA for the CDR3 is TGTGCCAGCAGCGGGGGGGCTAGCGGATTCATCTACGAGCAGTACTTC.

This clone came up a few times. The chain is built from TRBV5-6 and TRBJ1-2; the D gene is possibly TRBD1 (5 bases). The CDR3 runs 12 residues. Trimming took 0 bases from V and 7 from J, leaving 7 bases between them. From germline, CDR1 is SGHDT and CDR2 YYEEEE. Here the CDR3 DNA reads TGTGCCAGCAGCTTGGGCAGGGTTGGCTACACCTTC. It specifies CASSLGRVGYTF.

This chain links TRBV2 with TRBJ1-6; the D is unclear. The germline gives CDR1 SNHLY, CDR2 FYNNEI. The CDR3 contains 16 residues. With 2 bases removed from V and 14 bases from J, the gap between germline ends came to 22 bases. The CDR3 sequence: CASSESAYTERTALHF. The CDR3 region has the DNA TGTGCCAGCAGTGAATCGGCCTACACGGAAAGGACGGCCCTCCACTTT.

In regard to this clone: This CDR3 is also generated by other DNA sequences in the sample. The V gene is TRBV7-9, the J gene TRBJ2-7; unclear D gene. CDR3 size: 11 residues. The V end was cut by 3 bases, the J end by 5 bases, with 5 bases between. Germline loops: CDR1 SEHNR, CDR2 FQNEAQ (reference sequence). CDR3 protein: CASSFGNEQYF. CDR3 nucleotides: TGTGCCAGCAGCTTCGGAAACGAGCAGTACTTC.

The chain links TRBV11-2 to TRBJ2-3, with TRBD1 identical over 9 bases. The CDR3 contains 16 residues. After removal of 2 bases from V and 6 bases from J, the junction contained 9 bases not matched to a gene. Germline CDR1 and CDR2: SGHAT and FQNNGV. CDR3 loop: CASSLTGGVMTDTQYF. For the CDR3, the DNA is TGTGCCAGCAGCTTAACAGGGGGCGTGATGACCGATACGCAGTATTTT.

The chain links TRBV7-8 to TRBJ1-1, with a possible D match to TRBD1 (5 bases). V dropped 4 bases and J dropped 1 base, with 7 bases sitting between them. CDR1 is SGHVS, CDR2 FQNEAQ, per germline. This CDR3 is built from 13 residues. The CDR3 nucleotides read TGTGCCAGCAGCTGGGACTGGAACACTGAAGCTTTCTTT. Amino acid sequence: CASSWDWNTEAFF. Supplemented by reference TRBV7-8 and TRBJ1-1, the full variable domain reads GAGVSQSPRYKVAKRGQDVALRCDPISGHVSLFWYQQALGQGPEFLTYFQNEAQLDKSGLPSDRFFAERPEGSVSTLKIQRTQQEDSAVYLCASSWDWNTEAFFGQGTRLTVV.

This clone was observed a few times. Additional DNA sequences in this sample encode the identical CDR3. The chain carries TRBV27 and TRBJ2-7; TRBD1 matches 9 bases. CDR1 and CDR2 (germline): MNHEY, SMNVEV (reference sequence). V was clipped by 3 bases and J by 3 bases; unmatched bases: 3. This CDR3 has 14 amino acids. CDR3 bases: TGTGCCAGCAGTTTGGGACAGGGTTTCTACGAGCAGTACTTC. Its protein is CASSLGQGFYEQYF.

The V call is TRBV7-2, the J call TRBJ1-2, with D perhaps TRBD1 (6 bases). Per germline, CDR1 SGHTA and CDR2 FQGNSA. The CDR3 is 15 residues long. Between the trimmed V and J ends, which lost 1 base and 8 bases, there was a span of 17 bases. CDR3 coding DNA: TGTGCCAGCAGCTTAGTATCGTCTCCAGGGGACGGCTACACCTTC. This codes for CASSLVSSPGDGYTF.

CDR3 sequence (DNA): TGTGCCAGCAGACGCCAGGGGTTTGGCAATCAGCCCCAGCATTTT. Protein: CASRRQGFGNQPQHF. The chain carries TRBV28 and TRBJ1-5; maybe TRBD1 (6 bases). CDR3 length equals 15 residues. Germline V gene data show CDR1 as MDHEN and CDR2 as SYDVKM. Deletions cut 6 bases from V and 2 bases from J, with 14 bases between. Supplemented by reference TRBV28 and TRBJ1-5, the full variable domain reads DVKVTQSSRYLVKRTGEKVFLECVQDMDHENMFWYRQDPGLGLRLIYFSYDVKMKEKGDIPEGYSVSREKKERFSLILESASTNQTSMYLCASRRQGFGNQPQHFGDGTRLSIL.

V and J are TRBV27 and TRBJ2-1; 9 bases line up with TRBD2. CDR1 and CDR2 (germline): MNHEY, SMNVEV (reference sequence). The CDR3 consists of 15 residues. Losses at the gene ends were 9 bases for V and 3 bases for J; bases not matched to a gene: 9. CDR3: CASTSGTSSYNEQFF. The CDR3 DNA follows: TGTGCCAGTACCTCCGGGACTAGCAGCTACAATGAGCAGTTCTTC.

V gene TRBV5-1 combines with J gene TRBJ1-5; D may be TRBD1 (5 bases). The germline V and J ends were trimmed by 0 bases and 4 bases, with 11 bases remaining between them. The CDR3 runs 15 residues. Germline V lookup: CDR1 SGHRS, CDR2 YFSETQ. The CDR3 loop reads CASSLDIGTNQPQHF. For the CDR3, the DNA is TGCGCCAGCAGCTTGGATATCGGGACGAATCAGCCCCAGCATTTT. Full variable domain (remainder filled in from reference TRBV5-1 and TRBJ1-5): KAGVTQTPRYLIKTRGQQVTLSCSPISGHRSVSWYQQTPGQGLQFLFEYFSETQRNKGNFPGRFSGRQFSNSRSEMNVSTLELGDSALYLCASSLDIGTNQPQHFGDGTRLSIL.

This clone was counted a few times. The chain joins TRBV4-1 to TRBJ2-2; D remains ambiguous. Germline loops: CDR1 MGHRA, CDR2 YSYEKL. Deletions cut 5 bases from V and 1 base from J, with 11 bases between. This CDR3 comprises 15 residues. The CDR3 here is CASSERHRNTGELFF. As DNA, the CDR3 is TGCGCCAGCAGCGAGCGACACCGGAACACCGGGGAGCTGTTTTTT.

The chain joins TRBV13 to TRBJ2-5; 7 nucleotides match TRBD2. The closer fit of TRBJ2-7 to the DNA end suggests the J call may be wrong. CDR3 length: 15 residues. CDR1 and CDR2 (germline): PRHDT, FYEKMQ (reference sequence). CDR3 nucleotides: TGTGCCAGCAGCCCCTCATCTAGCGGACCCTACGAGCAGTACTTC. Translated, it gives CASSPSSSGPYEQYF.

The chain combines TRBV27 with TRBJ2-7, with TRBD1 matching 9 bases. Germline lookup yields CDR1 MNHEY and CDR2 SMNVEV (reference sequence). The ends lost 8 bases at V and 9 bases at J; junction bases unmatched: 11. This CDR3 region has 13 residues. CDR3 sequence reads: CASSWTGDQGQYF. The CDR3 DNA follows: TGTGCCAGCTCCTGGACAGGGGACCAGGGGCAGTACTTC.

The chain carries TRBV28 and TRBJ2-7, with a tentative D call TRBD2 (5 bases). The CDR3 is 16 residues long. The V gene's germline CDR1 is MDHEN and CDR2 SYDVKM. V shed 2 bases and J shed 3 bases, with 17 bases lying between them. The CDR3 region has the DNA TGTGCCAGCAGTTTAGGACTGCAAACGATAGACTACGAGCAGTACTTC. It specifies CASSLGLQTIDYEQYF.